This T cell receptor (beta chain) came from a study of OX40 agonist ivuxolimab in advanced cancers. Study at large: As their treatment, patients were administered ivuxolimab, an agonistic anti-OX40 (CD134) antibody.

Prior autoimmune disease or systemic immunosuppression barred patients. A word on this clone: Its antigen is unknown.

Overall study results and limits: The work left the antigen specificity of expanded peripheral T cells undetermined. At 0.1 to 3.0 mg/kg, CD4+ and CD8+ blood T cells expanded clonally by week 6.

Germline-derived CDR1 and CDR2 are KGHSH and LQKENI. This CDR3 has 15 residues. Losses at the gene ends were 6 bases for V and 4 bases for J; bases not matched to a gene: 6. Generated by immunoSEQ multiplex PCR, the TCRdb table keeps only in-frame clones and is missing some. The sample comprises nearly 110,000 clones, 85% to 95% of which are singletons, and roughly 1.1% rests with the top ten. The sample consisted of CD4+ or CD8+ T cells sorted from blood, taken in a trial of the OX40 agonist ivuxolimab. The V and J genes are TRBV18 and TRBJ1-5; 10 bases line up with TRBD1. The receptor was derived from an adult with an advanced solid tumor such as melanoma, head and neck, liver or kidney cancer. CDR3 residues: CASSLTGQGNQPQHF. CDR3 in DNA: TGTGCCAGCTCGCTAACGGGACAGGGGAATCAGCCCCAGCATTTT.